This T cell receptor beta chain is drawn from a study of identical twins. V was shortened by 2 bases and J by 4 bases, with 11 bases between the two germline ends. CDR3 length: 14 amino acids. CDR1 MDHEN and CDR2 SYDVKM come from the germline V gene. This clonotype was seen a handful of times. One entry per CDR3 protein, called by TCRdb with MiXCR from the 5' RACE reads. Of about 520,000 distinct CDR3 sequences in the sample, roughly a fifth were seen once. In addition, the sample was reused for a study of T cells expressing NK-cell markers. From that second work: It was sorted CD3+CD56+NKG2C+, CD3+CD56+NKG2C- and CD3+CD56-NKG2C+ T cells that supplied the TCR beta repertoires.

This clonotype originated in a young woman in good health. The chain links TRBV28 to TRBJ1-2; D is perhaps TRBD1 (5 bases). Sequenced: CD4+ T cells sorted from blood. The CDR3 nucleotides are TGTGCCAGCAGTTTAGGAACGGGACCCTATGGCTACACCTTC. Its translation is CASSLGTGPYGYTF.